These 2 T cell receptor beta chains share one sample of origin, sequenced in a study of the immune and genomic landscape of osteosarcoma. Libraries were prepared by immunoSEQ multiplex PCR; TCRdb keeps only in-frame clonotypes and omits some of them. The profile shows roughly 10,000 clones, approximately 70% of them singletons. Osteosarcoma specimens were post-treatment primary, local recurrence and metastasis tumors from poor-prognosis patients. Sample: osteosarcoma tumor tissue from the lung. These TCRs come from a human donor with osteosarcoma.

This clone was seen more than once but under ten times. The V call is TRBV2, the J call TRBJ1-2; TRBD1 is a possible D gene (6 bases). Trimming removed 7 bases at V and 8 bases at J, with 14 bases between. Germline assignment: CDR1 SNHLY and CDR2 FYNNEI. This CDR3 is 12 amino acids long. The DNA of the CDR3 is TGTGCCAGCATTACTACAGGGACCGGCTACACCTTC. It specifies CASITTGTGYTF.

This clone was picked up one time. This rearrangement joins TRBV7-9 to TRBJ2-3; 8 bases line up with TRBD2. The V and J ends lost 9 bases and 2 bases, in that order; junction bases with no gene match: 10. Looked up from germline, CDR1 is SEHNR and CDR2 is FQNEAQ (reference sequence). This CDR3 region has 15 residues. The CDR3 DNA follows: TGTGCCAGTTTTTGGGGGCGGGAGGTCACAGATACGCAGTATTTT. Protein: CASFWGREVTDTQYF.